Listed here are 19 T cell receptor beta chains from one sample, sequenced in a study of blood T cell repertoires in COVID-19. The protocol was immunoSEQ multiplex PCR, while the TCRdb copy is restricted to in-frame clones and leaves out a portion. In the table there are just over 650,000 clones, approximately 90% of which are singletons. The sequenced sample consisted of peripheral blood. All receptors come from a woman aged 18 to 35 with acute or convalescent COVID-19.

This sequence joins TRBV7-9 and TRBJ1-2; D is ambiguous. The CDR3 spans 16 residues. The V gene's germline CDR1 is SEHNR and CDR2 FQNEAQ (reference sequence). With 0 bases removed from V and 4 bases from J, the gap between germline ends came to 15 bases. CDR3 loop: CASSLALGSAAYGYTF. CDR3 nucleotides: TGTGCCAGCAGCTTAGCACTGGGGAGCGCTGCCTATGGCTACACCTTC.

The chain joins TRBV5-1 to TRBJ1-2; D is perhaps TRBD1 (6 bases). Germline V gene lookup returns CDR1 SGHRS and CDR2 YFSETQ. This CDR3 has 17 residues. The V and J ends lost 0 bases and 8 bases respectively, with 23 bases between them. Written as DNA, the CDR3 is TGCGCCAGCAGCTTGGCTCCGGGGGGCCAGGATGGGTTGGGCTACACCTTC. Amino acid sequence: CASSLAPGGQDGLGYTF.

This chain uses TRBV9 with TRBJ2-7, with D possibly TRBD1 on 6 matching bases. Trimming stripped 3 bases from V and 6 bases from J, with 19 bases between. CDR1 is SGDLS, CDR2 YYNGEE, per germline. The length of the CDR3 is 15 residues. The CDR3 nucleotides read TGTGCCAGCAGCGCTACAGGGAACCCCCTCCTCGAGCAGTACTTC. Residues: CASSATGNPLLEQYF.

On this clone: A read error may account for a junction end that differs from germline. CDR3 in amino acids: CASSQAGFHF. The CDR3 region has the DNA TGTGCCAGCAGTCAAGCGGGGTTTCACTTC. The chain is built from TRBV28 and TRBJ2-7; 7 positions agree with TRBD2. The CDR3 has 10 amino acids. Per germline, CDR1 MDHEN and CDR2 SYDVKM.

This clone was counted once. V usage is TRBV4-2 and J usage is TRBJ2-3, with 8 bases matching TRBD2. Losses at the gene ends were 0 bases for V and 2 bases for J; bases not matched to a gene: 13. Germline V gives CDR1 LGHNA, CDR2 YNFKEQ. The CDR3 is 19 amino acids. DNA for the CDR3: TGTGCCAGCAGCCAAGATCCCCCGGGGGGGGTGAGATCCACAGATACGCAGTATTTT. Translated: CASSQDPPGGVRSTDTQYF.

The V gene is TRBV10-1, the J gene TRBJ1-1; 10 bases are a match to TRBD1. Germline trimming cut 6 bases from V and 2 bases from J; bases unmatched to any gene: 12. Germline CDR1 is WNHNN and CDR2 is SYGVQD (reference sequence). CDR3 length: 17 amino acids. The CDR3 spells CASRERRGTGVNTEAFF. In DNA form, the CDR3 reads TGCGCCAGCAGGGAGAGGAGGGGGACAGGGGTTAACACTGAAGCTTTCTTT.

The genes are TRBV12-3 or TRBV12-4 and TRBJ2-7, with a weak D call TRBD1 (5 bases). V was cut by 8 bases and J by 3 bases, with 11 bases left in between. This CDR3 region has 12 residues. CDR3 sequence reads: CASSGHDYEQYF. The CDR3 nucleotides are TGTGCCAGCTCAGGACATGACTACGAGCAGTACTTC.

The rearrangement links TRBV9 to TRBJ1-1; D might be TRBD1 (6 bases). Germline CDR1 reads SGDLS; CDR2 reads YYNGEE. V lost 0 bases and J lost 2, with 8 bases in between. The CDR3 is 14 amino acids. This CDR3 is CASSVAGDNTEAFF. In DNA form, the CDR3 reads TGTGCCAGCAGCGTAGCAGGGGATAACACTGAAGCTTTCTTT.

V gene TRBV24-1 combines with J gene TRBJ1-6; D unresolved. V gave up 0 bases and J gave up 8 bases, with 7 bases separating them. This CDR3 has 14 amino acids. Germline assignment: CDR1 KGHDR and CDR2 SFDVKD. As DNA, the CDR3 is TGTGCCACCAGTGATTTGGAGAGTGATTCACCCCTCCACTTT. Encoded protein: CATSDLESDSPLHF.

The rearrangement joins TRBV10-3 to TRBJ1-1; perhaps TRBD1 as D (5 bases). V was pared by 0 bases and J by 1 base, with 15 bases between. This CDR3 is 17 amino acids long. From germline, CDR1 is ENHRY and CDR2 SYGVKD. The CDR3 region has the DNA TGTGCCATCAGTGAGTCGGTTGGAGGGGTTGGGAACACTGAAGCTTTCTTT. Translation: CAISESVGGVGNTEAFF.

The rearrangement joins TRBV5-5 to TRBJ2-2; a possible D gene is TRBD1 (5 bases). In germline, CDR1 is SGHKS, CDR2 YYEKEE (reference sequence). The germline V and J ends were trimmed by 0 bases and 4 bases, with 16 bases remaining between them. This CDR3 spans 17 amino acids. The chain's CDR3 is CASSLEGRDLSTGELFF. CDR3 DNA: TGTGCCAGCAGCTTGGAGGGCAGGGATTTATCCACCGGGGAGCTGTTTTTT.

The J gene is TRBJ1-1, the V gene TRBV4-1; D ambiguous. The CDR3 sequence is 15 residues long. Trimming shortened V by 0 bases and J by 4 bases, and 12 bases separated the two germline ends. CDR1 is MGHRA, CDR2 YSYEKL, per germline. CDR3 DNA sequence: TGCGCCAGCAGCCAAGATGAGGCGCGGGGCACTGAAGCTTTCTTT. The encoded protein is CASSQDEARGTEAFF.

CDR3 sequence reads: CASRSRTPRDRGNEAFF. The DNA of the CDR3 is TGTGCCAGCAGGTCAAGGACCCCTAGGGACAGGGGTAATGAAGCTTTCTTT. V is TRBV27 and J is TRBJ1-1; 10 nucleotides align to TRBD1. Germline lookup yields CDR1 MNHEY and CDR2 SMNVEV (reference sequence). Trimming cost V 6 bases and J 7 bases; bases outside gene matches: 17. The CDR3 runs 17 residues.

The chain recombines TRBV4-3 with TRBJ2-1, with D tentatively TRBD2 (5 bases). The CDR3 contains 12 residues. The V end was cut by 2 bases, the J end by 10 bases, with 9 bases between. From germline, CDR1 is LGHNA and CDR2 YSLEER. The CDR3 spells CASSQPSGEQFF. The CDR3 DNA follows: TGCGCCAGCAGCCAACCTTCGGGGGAGCAGTTCTTC.

The CDR3 protein is CASSRGSGADTQYF. CDR3 coding DNA: TGTGCCAGCAGCCGAGGGTCGGGGGCAGATACGCAGTATTTT. The V gene is TRBV6-2 or TRBV6-3, the J gene TRBJ2-3; maybe TRBD2 (6 bases). The CDR3 is made up of 14 amino acids. CDR1 is MNHEY, CDR2 SVGEGT, per germline. The V and J ends lost 6 bases and 4 bases respectively, with 14 bases between them.

The chain employs TRBV10-3 and TRBJ2-7; 7 bases fit TRBD2. The CDR3 contains 15 residues. Looked up from germline, CDR1 is ENHRY and CDR2 is SYGVKD. J gave up 2 bases and V 0 bases, and 4 bases lay outside the gene matches. This chain's CDR3 is CAISESGGDPYEQYF. In DNA, the CDR3 is TGTGCCATCAGTGAGTCGGGAGGGGATCCCTACGAGCAGTACTTC.

The chain has TRBV5-1 and TRBJ2-7; no definite D call. The CDR3 consists of 14 residues. V lost 1 base, J lost 6 bases, and 14 bases lay in between. From germline, CDR1 is SGHRS and CDR2 YFSETQ. The DNA of the CDR3 is TGCGCCAGCAGCTTGTGGTTATCCCGAGCCGAGCAGTACTTC. It yields the protein CASSLWLSRAEQYF.

This chain connects TRBV2 to TRBJ1-2, with TRBD1 identical over 11 bases. Germline loops: CDR1 SNHLY, CDR2 FYNNEI. The CDR3 runs to 15 residues. The V segment lost 5 bases and the J segment 5 bases; nucleotides outside the gene matches: 7. The CDR3 sequence is CASSNWTGGIYGYTF. CDR3 bases: TGTGCCAGCAGTAACTGGACAGGGGGCATATATGGCTACACCTTC.

J is TRBJ1-2 and V is TRBV19; the match to TRBD1 covers 7 bases. Germline lookup yields CDR1 LNHDA and CDR2 SQIVND (reference sequence). With 8 bases clipped from V and 0 bases from J, the junction kept 3 bases outside the gene matches. There are 13 residues in the CDR3. DNA of the CDR3: TGTGCCAGTCGGCAGGGGGCTAACTATGGCTACACCTTC. Translated: CASRQGANYGYTF.